Below are 5 T cell receptor beta chains sequenced from a single sample in a study of cytomegalovirus exposure and HLA in healthy donors. 13 Jbeta primers and 60 Vbeta primers were used for the PCR. Generated by immunoSEQ multiplex PCR, the TCRdb table keeps only in-frame clones and is missing some. This table holds about 150,000 clones, roughly 80% found once. The sequenced sample was PBMCs. These receptors originate from a woman aged 30 to 39 in good health and CMV-seronegative.

The J gene is TRBJ2-1, the V gene TRBV7-9; TRBD1 aligns across 9 bases. After removal of 5 bases from V and 5 bases from J, the junction contained 7 bases not matched to a gene. In germline, CDR1 is SEHNR, CDR2 FQNEAQ (reference sequence). The CDR3 is 15 residues long. The CDR3 here is CASSRPGTGNNEQFF. Here the CDR3 DNA reads TGTGCCAGCAGCCGTCCCGGGACAGGGAACAATGAGCAGTTCTTC.

The V gene is TRBV7-9, the J gene TRBJ2-7, with 7 bases that match TRBD1. The CDR3 consists of 12 residues. V lost 8 bases to trimming and J lost 2 bases; unmatched junction nucleotides: 3. CDR1 and CDR2 from the germline V gene are SEHNR and FQNEAQ (reference sequence). CDR3 residues: CASSRGTYEQYF. As DNA, the CDR3 is TGTGCCAGCTCCAGGGGGACCTACGAGCAGTACTTC.

This clone appeared a few times. The rearrangement links TRBV2 to TRBJ1-3; no clear D. Per germline, CDR1 SNHLY and CDR2 FYNNEI. The CDR3 totals 15 residues. The germline V and J ends were trimmed by 6 bases and 2 bases, with 14 bases remaining between them. The CDR3 region has the DNA TGTGCCAGCAGGTACACCTTACTAACTGGAAACACCATATATTTT. This gives the protein CASRYTLLTGNTIYF.

This rearrangement joins TRBV19 to TRBJ1-2; D unclear. Germline lookup yields CDR1 LNHDA and CDR2 SQIVND (reference sequence). This CDR3 region has 13 residues. V lost 5 bases and J lost 8, with 15 bases in between. The CDR3 region is CASSSIPLRGYTF. CDR3 DNA sequence: TGTGCCAGTAGTTCAATCCCCTTACGGGGCTACACCTTC.

The chain uses TRBV4-1 and TRBJ1-2, with 9 positions matching TRBD1. CDR1 and CDR2 (germline): MGHRA, YSYEKL. V trimming: 0 bases; J trimming: 5 bases; junction bases outside the gene matches: 13. CDR3 length equals 18 residues. The CDR3, as DNA: TGCGCCAGCAGCCAAGACCGGGACAGGGCCTCCCCGGGGTATGGCTACACCTTC. Translated: CASSQDRDRASPGYGYTF.